The source of this T cell receptor (beta chain) is a study of T cells after yellow fever vaccination. This clonotype was recorded many times. The CDR3 length is 16 residues. CDR1 is LGHNA, CDR2 YSLEER, per germline. Trimming took 0 bases from V and 2 from J; bases not matched to a gene: 2. One entry per CDR3 protein, called by TCRdb with MiXCR from the 5' RACE reads. This repertoire shows over 300,000 distinct CDR3 sequences, around 4% found once; its top ten account for around 22%. The clonotype comes from a young man who received the YFV17D yellow fever vaccine. The chain employs TRBV4-3 and TRBJ2-7; TRBD1 matches 12 bases. Material: PBMCs, obtained on the day of the yellow fever booster vaccination. CDR3 nucleotides: TGCGCCAGCAGCCAAGAGGGGACAGGGGGCCCCTACGAGCAGTACTTC. Translation gives CASSQEGTGGPYEQYF.